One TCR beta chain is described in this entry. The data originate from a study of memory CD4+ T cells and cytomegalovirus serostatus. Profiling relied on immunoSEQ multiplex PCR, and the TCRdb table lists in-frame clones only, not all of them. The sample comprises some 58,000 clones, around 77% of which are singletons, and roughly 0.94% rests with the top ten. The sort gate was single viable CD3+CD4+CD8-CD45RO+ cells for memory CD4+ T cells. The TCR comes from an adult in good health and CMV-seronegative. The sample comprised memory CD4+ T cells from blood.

In DNA, the CDR3 is TGTGCCAGCAGCCTCCCGCAGGGCGAGGATCAGCCCCAGCATTTT. It is translated as CASSLPQGEDQPQHF. The chain carries TRBV6-6 and TRBJ1-5; D may be TRBD1 (5 bases). Looked up from germline, CDR1 is MNHNY and CDR2 is SVGAGI (reference sequence). Deletions cut 6 bases from V and 5 bases from J, with 17 bases between. The CDR3 is 15 residues long.